Listed below are T cell receptor beta chains from one sample, sequenced in a study of cytomegalovirus exposure and HLA in healthy donors. Profiled with immunoSEQ multiplex PCR; TCRdb holds only in-frame clones, not every one. The sample has about 40,000 clones. The sample taken for sequencing was PBMCs. These receptors all stem from a male donor in good health and CMV-seronegative. Each CDR3 is given with its conserved first and last residue. D genes are given only for firm matches.

length: 15; V: TRBV2; J: TRBJ2-1; D: NA; CDR3: CASSESGGSYNEQFF; DNA: TGTGCCAGCAGTGAAAGTGGGGGGTCCTACAATGAGCAGTTCTTC
length: 14; V: TRBV6-5; J: TRBJ1-1; D: NA; CDR3: CASSSGPPERGAFF; DNA: TGTGCCAGCAGTTCTGGACCCCCGGAGCGAGGGGCTTTCTTT
length: 10; V: TRBV6-1; J: TRBJ2-7; D: NA; CDR3: CASSHYEQYF; DNA: TGTGCCAGCAGTCACTACGAGCAGTACTTC
length: 15; V: TRBV7-2; J: TRBJ1-4; D: NA; CDR3: CASSFTGPFNEKLFF; DNA: TGTGCCAGCAGCTTTACAGGGCCTTTTAATGAAAAACTGTTTTTT
length: 14; V: TRBV5-6; J: TRBJ1-2; D: TRBD1; CDR3: CASSIGTGDYGYTF; DNA: TGTGCCAGCAGCATAGGGACAGGAGACTATGGCTACACCTTC
length: 13; V: TRBV30; J: TRBJ1-2; D: TRBD1; CDR3: CAWRTGTGGGYTF; DNA: TGTGCCTGGCGCACCGGGACAGGGGGCGGCTACACCTTC
length: 14; V: TRBV6-6; J: TRBJ1-4; D: TRBD1; CDR3: CASTPQGASGKLFF; DNA: TGTGCCAGCACCCCACAGGGGGCCTCAGGAAAACTGTTTTTT
length: 14; V: TRBV2; J: TRBJ2-7; D: NA; CDR3: CASRPGLSAYEQYF; DNA: TGTGCCAGCCGCCCAGGGCTAAGCGCCTACGAGCAGTACTTC
length: 14; V: TRBV30; J: TRBJ1-2; D: TRBD1; CDR3: CAWSKGTGSYGYTF; DNA: TGTGCCTGGAGTAAGGGGACAGGGTCCTATGGCTACACCTTC
length: 17; V: TRBV7-9; J: TRBJ2-3; D: TRBD2; CDR3: CLHRLGRLAVSTDTQYF; DNA: TGTTTACACCGCCTAGGGCGGCTAGCGGTTAGCACAGATACGCAGTATTTT
length: 16; V: TRBV29-1; J: TRBJ1-3; D: NA; CDR3: CSVRWGGGPSGNTIYF; DNA: TGCAGCGTTCGCTGGGGAGGGGGTCCCTCTGGAAACACCATATATTTT
length: 16; V: TRBV5-1; J: TRBJ2-1; D: TRBD2; CDR3: CASSLFASGGRGEQFF; DNA: TGCGCCAGCAGCCTATTCGCTAGCGGGGGCCGGGGTGAGCAGTTCTTC
length: 14; V: TRBV27; J: TRBJ1-6; D: NA; CDR3: CASSPWRSNSPLHF; DNA: TGTGCCAGCAGTCCCTGGAGATCAAATTCACCCCTCCACTTT
length: 13; V: TRBV9; J: TRBJ2-7; D: NA; CDR3: CASSVDWTDEQYF; DNA: TGTGCCAGCAGCGTAGATTGGACAGACGAGCAGTACTTC
length: 17; V: TRBV28; J: TRBJ2-3; D: TRBD1; CDR3: CASSPSIYRGLRDTQYF; DNA: TGTGCCAGCTCCCCCTCAATTTACAGGGGTTTACGGGATACGCAGTATTTT
length: 13; V: TRBV7-2; J: TRBJ1-2; D: TRBD1; CDR3: CASSATGVVGYTF; DNA: TGTGCCAGCAGCGCAACAGGGGTGGTAGGCTACACCTTC